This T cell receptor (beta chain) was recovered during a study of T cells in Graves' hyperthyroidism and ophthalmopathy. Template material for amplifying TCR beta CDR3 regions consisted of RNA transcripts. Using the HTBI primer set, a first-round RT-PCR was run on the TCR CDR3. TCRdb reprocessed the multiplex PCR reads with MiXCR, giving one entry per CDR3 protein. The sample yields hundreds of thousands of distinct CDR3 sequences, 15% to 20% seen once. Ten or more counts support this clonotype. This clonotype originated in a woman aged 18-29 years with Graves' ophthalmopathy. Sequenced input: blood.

Here the CDR3 DNA reads TGTGCCAGCAGTTCCCAGGGGGGAGATACGCAGTATTTT. Translating it yields CASSSQGGDTQYF. V usage is TRBV7-3 and J usage is TRBJ2-3; D may be TRBD1 (7 bases). V dropped 6 bases and J dropped 5 bases, with 12 bases sitting between them. The CDR3 contains 13 residues. Germline V gives CDR1 SGHTA, CDR2 FQGTGA.